These 11 T cell receptor beta chains were sequenced from one sample in a study of blood T cell repertoires in COVID-19. Sequencing used immunoSEQ multiplex PCR; TCRdb keeps in-frame clones, though not all of them. The sample lists roughly 380,000 clones, approximately 81% occurring once. The specimen sequenced was peripheral blood. The source of these receptors is a woman under 30 with acute or convalescent COVID-19.

The chain links TRBV19 to TRBJ2-1, with TRBD2 identical over 7 bases. The CDR3 totals 14 residues. Trimming cost V 3 bases and J 13 bases; bases outside gene matches: 12. Germline V gene lookup returns CDR1 LNHDA and CDR2 SQIVND (reference sequence). The CDR3 DNA sequence: TGTGCCAGTAGTATCGGCGGGAGCGCGAATCGCCAGTTCTTC. Translating gives CASSIGGSANRQFF. Filled out from reference TRBV19 and TRBJ2-1, the complete variable domain reads DGGITQSPKYLFRKEGQNVTLSCEQNLNHDAMYWYRQDPGQGLRLIYYSQIVNDFQKGDIAEGYSVSREKKESFPLTVTSAQKNPTAFYLCASSIGGSANRQFFGPGTRLTVL.

This clone turned up a few times. The rearrangement uses TRBV24-1 and TRBJ2-2; tentative D call: TRBD1 (6 bases). This CDR3 contains 13 residues. The germline V gene encodes CDR1 KGHDR and CDR2 SFDVKD. V shed 9 bases and J shed 7 bases, with 14 bases lying between them. This chain's CDR3 is CATSRGRGGELFF. CDR3 in DNA: TGTGCCACCTCCAGGGGAAGGGGCGGGGAGCTGTTTTTT.

There are a few counts of this clone. The genes are TRBV28 and TRBJ1-1; 7 bases match TRBD1. The J segment lost 1 base and the V segment lost 5 bases, leaving 7 bases of the junction unmatched. There are 15 residues in the CDR3. Germline V gene sequence: CDR1 MDHEN, CDR2 SYDVKM. As DNA, the CDR3 is TGTGCCAGCAGTACCCGACAGGGAGGGAACACTGAAGCTTTCTTT. This codes for CASSTRQGGNTEAFF.

This chain links TRBV5-1 with TRBJ2-1; D not resolved. The ends were cut back, 1 base at V and 9 bases at J, with 11 bases in the middle. Germline loops: CDR1 SGHRS, CDR2 YFSETQ. The CDR3 is 13 residues long. CDR3 bases: TGCGCCAGCAGCTTGCATGCTACGTCTGAGCAGTTCTTC. Protein product: CASSLHATSEQFF. The entire variable domain, with the rest obtained from reference TRBV5-1 and TRBJ2-1, is as follows: KAGVTQTPRYLIKTRGQQVTLSCSPISGHRSVSWYQQTPGQGLQFLFEYFSETQRNKGNFPGRFSGRQFSNSRSEMNVSTLELGDSALYLCASSLHATSEQFFGPGTRLTVL.

The chain joins TRBV5-1 to TRBJ1-1, with 10 bases that match TRBD1. Per germline, CDR1 SGHRS and CDR2 YFSETQ. The CDR3 sequence is 16 residues long. With V trimmed by 0 bases and J by 6 bases, 8 bases remained unmatched. CDR3 sequence reads: CASSLADRGSSAEAFF. In DNA, the CDR3 is TGCGCCAGCAGCTTGGCGGACAGGGGGAGTTCTGCTGAAGCTTTCTTT.

This clone was seen a single time. The V and J genes are TRBV5-6 and TRBJ1-4; D is unresolved. Germline V gives CDR1 SGHDT, CDR2 YYEEEE. The V and J ends lost 2 bases and 6 bases respectively, with 11 bases between them. CDR3 size: 14 residues. For the CDR3, the DNA is TGTGCCAGCAGCTTTCGCAGTTATGATGAAAAACTGTTTTTT. Amino acids: CASSFRSYDEKLFF.

The chain employs TRBV5-1 and TRBJ2-1; 7 bases fit TRBD1. The CDR3 extends over 14 amino acids. In germline, CDR1 is SGHRS, CDR2 YFSETQ. The J segment lost 10 bases and the V segment lost 4 bases, leaving 11 bases of the junction unmatched. In nucleotides, the CDR3 is TGCGCCAGCAGCGGGGGACAGCTAGGCGAAGAGCAGTTCTTC. This translates into CASSGGQLGEEQFF.

The chain employs TRBV5-1 and TRBJ2-7, with 9 positions matching TRBD2. Germline trimming cut 2 bases from V and 0 bases from J; bases unmatched to any gene: 6. The CDR3 extends over 16 amino acids. Germline V CDR1 and CDR2: SGHRS, YFSETQ. CDR3 residues: CASSLGSSGVSYEQYF. CDR3 nucleotide sequence: TGCGCCAGCAGCTTAGGCTCTAGCGGGGTCTCCTACGAGCAGTACTTC.

The rearrangement joins TRBV3-1 (or the pseudogene TRBV3-2) to TRBJ1-1, with a possible D match to TRBD1 (5 bases). V lost 2 bases, J lost 1 base, and 11 bases lay in between. Germline V gene lookup returns CDR1 LGHDT and CDR2 YNNKEL (reference sequence). The CDR3 loop spans 15 amino acids. The CDR3 bases are TGTGCCAGCAGCCAATCAGGGTCGGGGAACACTGAAGCTTTCTTT. Its protein is CASSQSGSGNTEAFF.

V usage is TRBV5-1 and J usage is TRBJ1-1, with TRBD1 as a possible D gene (6 bases). Germline CDR1 SGHRS, CDR2 YFSETQ. Between the trimmed V and J ends, which lost 3 bases and 5 bases, there was a span of 11 bases. The CDR3 has 13 amino acids. For the CDR3, the DNA is TGCGCCAGCAGCTCCCGGGACATGACTGAAGCTTTCTTT. Encoded protein: CASSSRDMTEAFF.

The rearrangement joins TRBV7-9 to TRBJ2-3; D remains unclear. The germline CDR1 and CDR2 sequences are SEHNR and FQNEAQ (reference sequence). This CDR3 contains 13 residues. V lost 3 bases and J 2 bases, leaving 6 bases between the germline ends. CDR3 protein: CASSLQDTDTQYF. As DNA, the CDR3 is TGTGCCAGCAGCTTGCAGGACACAGATACGCAGTATTTT.